The clone carrying this T cell receptor beta chain was detected only once. Its antigen is still unknown. The entry originates in a study of CD8+ T cells in alopecia areata. General study findings and limits: Under tofacitinib, fewer expanded CD8+ clones appeared among the top 100 scalp clones. Amid tofacitinib therapy, many expanded lesional clones stayed present in scalp and blood. Scalp samples also yield sequences from resident alphabeta T cells of normal skin.

RNA extraction and reverse transcription yielded cDNA as sequencing template. Only in-frame clones appear in the TCRdb table, and some are missing; sequencing was by immunoSEQ multiplex PCR. The sample holds over 150,000 clones, 45% to 65% seen once. The treatment here: oral pan-JAK inhibitor, 5-10 mg twice daily. The length of the CDR3 is 16 residues. Germline loops: CDR1 KGHSH, CDR2 LQKENI. V was clipped by 4 bases and J by 2 bases, with 15 bases between them. The sequence derives from a human donor with alopecia areata. The chain uses TRBV18 and TRBJ2-1; possible D gene TRBD1, 6 bases. The sample was CD4+ T cells sorted from blood, taken at week 4, from a patient treated with tofacitinib. CDR3 sequence reads: CASSLTQGYPYNEQFF. In nucleotides, the CDR3 is TGTGCCAGCTCACTAACACAGGGTTATCCCTACAATGAGCAGTTCTTC. The whole variable domain, remainder taken from reference TRBV18 and TRBJ2-1, is NAGVMQNPRHLVRRRGQEARLRCSPMKGHSHVYWYRQLPEEGLKFMVYLQKENIIDESGMPKERFSAEFPKEGPSILRIQQVVRGDSAAYFCASSLTQGYPYNEQFFGPGTRLTVL.